This T cell receptor (beta chain) was retrieved from a study of T cell responses to AZD1222 COVID-19 vaccine. Only in-frame clones appear in the TCRdb table, and some are missing; sequencing was by immunoSEQ multiplex PCR. The table lists some 71,000 clones, approximately 90% of them singletons, with roughly 31% in the top ten. With 11 bases removed from V and 4 bases from J, the gap between germline ends came to 20 bases. Germline loops: CDR1 SNHLY, CDR2 FYNNEI. CDR3 size: 14 residues. General study findings and limits: In the spike-specific TCR repertoire, nearly half reportedly target unmutated variant regions. Repertoire samples came only from after the peak T cell response.

This clone was counted once. What it binds is not known. Sample: peripheral blood, taken 28 days after the second AZD1222 dose. This sequence joins TRBV2 and TRBJ1-2, with a tentative D call TRBD1 (6 bases). This sequence originates from an adult who received the AZD1222 COVID-19 vaccine. CDR3 in DNA: TGTGCCGGGCACAGGGAATCATTGGGCTATGGCTACACCTTC. Translating gives CAGHRESLGYGYTF.